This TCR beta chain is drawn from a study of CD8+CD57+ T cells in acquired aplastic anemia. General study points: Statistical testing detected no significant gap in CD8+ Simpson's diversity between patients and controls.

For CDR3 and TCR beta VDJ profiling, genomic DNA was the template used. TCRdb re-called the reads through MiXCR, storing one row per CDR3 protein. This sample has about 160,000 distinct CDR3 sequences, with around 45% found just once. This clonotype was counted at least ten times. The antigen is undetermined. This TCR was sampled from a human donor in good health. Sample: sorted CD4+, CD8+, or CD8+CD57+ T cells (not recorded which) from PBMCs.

The CDR3 region is CASSSTSGSRNEQFF. CDR3 nucleotide sequence: TGTGCCAGCAGTTCGACTAGCGGGAGTAGGAATGAGCAGTTCTTC. The V gene is TRBV12-3 or TRBV12-4, the J gene TRBJ2-1; 12 bases are shared with TRBD2. The CDR3 covers 15 residues. With 4 bases clipped from V and 7 bases from J, the junction kept 5 bases outside the gene matches.